These 31 T cell receptor beta chains were all obtained from the same sample, sequenced in a study of response to subunit inactivated influenza vaccine. TCRdb ran MiXCR on the RT-PCR reads and lists one entry per CDR3 protein. Of 280,000 or so distinct CDR3 sequences in the sample, 21% were seen once. The sample in question was PBMCs from blood, obtained about 19 months after vaccination. The receptors originated from a man aged 50 to 69 who received an inactivated influenza vaccine.

The table lists this clonotype with many counts. The chain combines TRBV20-1 with TRBJ1-5, with D uncertain. There are 16 residues in the CDR3. Trimming removed 1 base at V and 0 bases at J, with 13 bases between. The germline gives CDR1 DFQATT, CDR2 SNEGSKA (reference sequence). The CDR3 region has the DNA TGCAGTGCTAGAGTACCTAAAGGGCATAGCAATCAGCCCCAGCATTTT. It codes for CSARVPKGHSNQPQHF.

This clonotype was picked up a small number of times. V and J are TRBV5-4 and TRBJ1-6; D gene unclear. Germline V gives CDR1 SGHNT, CDR2 YYREEE (reference sequence). This CDR3 is 14 amino acids long. V was clipped by 0 bases and J by 7 bases, with 8 bases between them. In nucleotides, the CDR3 is TGTGCCAGCAGCTTGGATTTGGGGAATTCACCCCTCCACTTT. It codes for CASSLDLGNSPLHF.

This clonotype has more than one count but fewer than ten. This chain connects TRBV12-3 or TRBV12-4 to TRBJ2-2; the D gene could be TRBD1 or TRBD2 (5 bases each). Deletions cut 6 bases from V and 1 base from J, with 9 bases between. The CDR3 is 14 amino acids. DNA of the CDR3: TGTGCCAGCAGCTCGGGGCAGAACACCGGGGAGCTGTTTTTT. Protein sequence: CASSSGQNTGELFF.

A note on this clonotype: One junction end disagrees with the germline gene, perhaps due to a read error. The rearrangement links TRBV4-3 to TRBJ2-7, with D possibly matching TRBD2 (5 bases). The CDR3 has 11 residues. Germline V gene data show CDR1 as LGHNA and CDR2 as YSLEER. CDR3 nucleotide sequence: TGCACCAGCAGCAGAGGAGGCGAGCAGTACTTC. Translating it yields CTSSRGGEQYF.

The J gene is TRBJ1-5, the V gene TRBV19; D perhaps matches TRBD1 (6 bases). Trimming removed 7 bases at V and 1 base at J, with 14 bases between. Germline CDR1 LNHDA, CDR2 SQIVND (reference sequence). The CDR3 contains 15 residues. The CDR3 sequence is CASKRGVGSNQPQHF. The DNA for the CDR3 is TGTGCCAGTAAAAGGGGGGTTGGCAGCAATCAGCCCCAGCATTTT.

The sample holds many counts of this clonotype. The chain links TRBV25-1 to TRBJ1-1, with D unclear. In germline, CDR1 is MGHDK, CDR2 SYGVNS. This CDR3 has 12 amino acids. V lost 1 base to trimming and J lost 9 bases, with 9 bases between them. The CDR3 nucleotides are TGTGCCAGCAGTGAATCTGACGGGCAAGCTTTCTTT. This translates into CASSESDGQAFF.

This clonotype has more than one count but fewer than ten. CDR3 loop: CASSPRQASYSNQPQHF. The CDR3 DNA sequence: TGTGCCAGCTCACCACGACAGGCCAGTTATAGCAATCAGCCCCAGCATTTT. V and J are TRBV18 and TRBJ1-5; D perhaps matches TRBD1 (6 bases). Trimming pared 1 base from V and 0 bases from J, leaving 13 bases between. This CDR3 has 17 residues. Germline V gene lookup returns CDR1 KGHSH and CDR2 LQKENI. Looking up the rest from reference TRBV18 and TRBJ1-5 gives the full variable domain: NAGVMQNPRHLVRRRGQEARLRCSPMKGHSHVYWYRQLPEEGLKFMVYLQKENIIDESGMPKERFSAEFPKEGPSILRIQQVVRGDSAAYFCASSPRQASYSNQPQHFGDGTRLSIL.

This clonotype was counted only a few times. The rearrangement uses TRBV6-5 and TRBJ2-7; 8 positions match TRBD1. CDR1 MNHEY and CDR2 SVGAGI come from the germline V gene. This CDR3 is 14 amino acids long. V gave up 4 bases and J gave up 2 bases; unmatched junction bases: 4. In DNA, the CDR3 is TGTGCCAGCAGTTTCGACAGGGGAGCCTACGAGCAGTACTTC. Encoded protein: CASSFDRGAYEQYF.

This clonotype was found a few times. V and J are TRBV25-1 and TRBJ2-3; D remains unclear. The CDR3 totals 12 residues. Trimming left V 3 bases short and J 4 bases short, with 5 bases between. Germline values: CDR1 MGHDK, CDR2 SYGVNS. Here the CDR3 reads CASSEAPDTQYF. DNA for the CDR3: TGTGCCAGCAGTGAGGCACCAGATACGCAGTATTTT.

This clonotype was seen a handful of times. The chain employs TRBV19 and TRBJ2-3; the match to TRBD2 covers 10 bases. Germline CDR1 reads LNHDA; CDR2 reads SQIVND (reference sequence). The trim removed 6 bases at V and 5 bases at J, leaving 8 bases unmatched. This CDR3 has 15 amino acids. The DNA for the CDR3 is TGTGCCAGTAGAAGAGCGGGGGGGCTTGGAGATACGCAGTATTTT. It translates to CASRRAGGLGDTQYF. The full variable domain, rest sourced from reference TRBV19 and TRBJ2-3, is DGGITQSPKYLFRKEGQNVTLSCEQNLNHDAMYWYRQDPGQGLRLIYYSQIVNDFQKGDIAEGYSVSREKKESFPLTVTSAQKNPTAFYLCASRRAGGLGDTQYFGPGTRLTVL.

The J gene is TRBJ2-2, the V gene TRBV24-1; D is possibly TRBD1 or TRBD2 (5 bases each). Trimming cost V 2 bases and J 5 bases, with 11 bases left between them. Germline V gene lookup returns CDR1 KGHDR and CDR2 SFDVKD. This CDR3 has 15 residues. The DNA of the CDR3 is TGTGCCACCAGTGATTCCCCGGGGCGTACCGGGGAGCTGTTTTTT. Residues: CATSDSPGRTGELFF.

This clonotype was seen ten or more times. The chain combines TRBV4-2 with TRBJ1-1; 11 bases align to TRBD1. CDR3 length equals 18 residues. V was pared by 2 bases and J by 1 base, with 9 bases of the junction left unmatched. Germline CDR1 reads LGHNA; CDR2 reads YNFKEQ. The CDR3 DNA reads as TGTGCCAGCAGCCAATACACCGGGACAGGGGGTCGGAACACTGAAGCTTTCTTT. It encodes CASSQYTGTGGRNTEAFF.

This clonotype was observed a handful of times. The chain is built from TRBV12-3 or TRBV12-4 and TRBJ1-5; D call uncertain. The CDR3 is 14 residues long. V was trimmed by 2 bases and J by 5 bases, leaving 10 bases between them. CDR3 residues: CASSLIGMHQPQHF. CDR3 DNA sequence: TGTGCCAGCAGTTTAATAGGTATGCATCAGCCCCAGCATTTT.

The chain is built from TRBV29-1 and TRBJ2-6; no reliable D call. The CDR3 sequence is 14 residues long. From germline, CDR1 is SQVTM and CDR2 ANQGSEA. The V gene lost 5 bases and the J gene lost 0 bases, with 8 bases spanning the gap. The CDR3: CSVTQSSGANVLTF. CDR3 sequence (DNA): TGCAGCGTTACCCAAAGCTCTGGGGCCAACGTCCTGACTTTC.

This chain links TRBV6-2 or TRBV6-3 with TRBJ2-1, with 8 nucleotides matching TRBD2. The germline CDR1 and CDR2 sequences are MNHEY and SVGEGT. The CDR3 totals 14 residues. V was clipped by 0 bases and J by 7 bases; unmatched bases: 2. The CDR3 region is CASSYSPSGNEQFF. CDR3 DNA sequence: TGTGCCAGCAGTTACTCTCCTAGCGGGAATGAGCAGTTCTTC.

CDR3 protein: CASSSLGLAGGKQETQYF. CDR3 DNA sequence: TGCGCCAGCAGCTCCCTAGGACTAGCGGGAGGAAAACAAGAGACCCAGTACTTC. The J gene is TRBJ2-5, the V gene TRBV4-1; 14 bases are shared with TRBD2. The CDR3 extends over 18 amino acids. V was pared by 5 bases and J by 2 bases, with 10 bases of the junction left unmatched. Germline loops: CDR1 MGHRA, CDR2 YSYEKL.

The rearrangement uses TRBV28 and TRBJ2-2; D gene ambiguous. Per the germline V gene, CDR1 is MDHEN and CDR2 is SYDVKM. Trimming left V 4 bases short and J 6 bases short, with 12 bases between. The CDR3 has 14 amino acids. The CDR3 region is CASSSRHLPGELFF. The CDR3, as DNA: TGTGCCAGCAGTTCCCGACACCTCCCCGGGGAGCTGTTTTTT.

CDR3 DNA sequence: TGTGCCAGCGGAAAAGGACAGGGGGGTTCCTACGAGCAGTACTTC. Translating gives CASGKGQGGSYEQYF. The rearrangement links TRBV6-1 to TRBJ2-7; TRBD1 aligns across 10 bases. Germline V gene data show CDR1 as MNHNS and CDR2 as SASEGT. Trimming took 8 bases from V and 1 from J; bases not matched to a gene: 8. CDR3 length equals 15 residues.

This sequence joins TRBV25-1 and TRBJ1-2; no firm D call. With 3 bases removed from V and 7 bases from J, the gap between germline ends came to 6 bases. This CDR3 is 11 amino acids long. Germline lookup yields CDR1 MGHDK and CDR2 SYGVNS. This CDR3 reads CASSEVGGYTF. CDR3 nucleotide sequence: TGTGCCAGCAGTGAGGTTGGTGGCTACACCTTC.

Of note for this clonotype: In this CDR3 the conserved last residue, phenylalanine or tryptophan, is missing, so a read error is likely. The V gene is TRBV5-1, the J gene TRBJ1-1; TRBD1 matches 7 bases. Germline V gene sequence: CDR1 SGHRS, CDR2 YFSETQ. The trim removed 2 bases at V and 2 bases at J, leaving 9 bases unmatched. The CDR3 runs 16 residues. Here the CDR3 DNA reads TGCGCCAGCAGCTTTTCCTCCACAGGGGAAAACACTGAAGCTTTCGTT. This translates into CASSFSSTGENTEAFV.

The chain recombines TRBV29-1 with TRBJ1-4; D is unresolved. Trimming took 6 bases from V and 0 from J, leaving 5 bases between them. In germline, CDR1 is SQVTM, CDR2 ANQGSEA. The CDR3 spans 12 residues. CDR3 in DNA: TGCAGCGTATCCGCAACTAATGAAAAACTGTTTTTT. Its translation is CSVSATNEKLFF.

This clonotype was observed a handful of times. This chain links TRBV5-1 with TRBJ2-1; 7 nucleotides line up with TRBD1. V shed 4 bases, J shed 9 bases, and the junction held 4 bases outside the gene matches. CDR1 and CDR2 from the germline V gene are SGHRS and YFSETQ. The CDR3 loop spans 12 amino acids. This chain's CDR3 is CASSHAGGEQFF. For the CDR3, the DNA is TGCGCCAGCAGCCACGCAGGGGGTGAGCAGTTCTTC.

V usage is TRBV12-3 or TRBV12-4 and J usage is TRBJ2-2, with D tentatively TRBD1 (5 bases). The V end lost 3 bases, the J end lost 1 base, and 9 bases lay between the germline ends. The CDR3 runs 15 residues. CDR3 bases: TGTGCCAGCAGTTTCACAGGAAGGAACACCGGGGAGCTGTTTTTT. Translating it yields CASSFTGRNTGELFF.

This clonotype was observed a handful of times. The rearrangement uses TRBV5-1 and TRBJ1-1; 8 bases are a match to TRBD1. The CDR3 runs 14 residues. Germline-derived CDR1 and CDR2 are SGHRS and YFSETQ. The J segment lost 1 base and the V segment lost 6 bases, leaving 5 bases of the junction unmatched. CDR3 in amino acids: CASNLGQGNTEAFF. In DNA, the CDR3 is TGCGCCAGCAACCTTGGACAGGGGAACACTGAAGCTTTCTTT.

The rearrangement links TRBV4-2 to TRBJ2-2; the D call may be TRBD1 or TRBD2 (6 bases each). CDR1 is LGHNA and CDR2 is YNFKEQ in the germline V gene. This CDR3 region has 16 residues. V gave up 2 bases and J gave up 0 bases, with 10 bases separating them. This CDR3 reads CASSQNGGTNTGELFF. DNA of the CDR3: TGTGCCAGCAGCCAAAACGGGGGCACGAACACCGGGGAGCTGTTTTTT.

The chain recombines TRBV30 with TRBJ2-1; 10 bases are shared with TRBD2. CDR3 length equals 17 residues. Germline CDR1 is GTSNPN and CDR2 is SVGIG (reference sequence). The V gene end was trimmed by 3 bases and the J gene end by 3 bases; junction bases not matched to a gene: 11. Here the CDR3 DNA reads TGTGCCTGGAGGGGAGGGACTAGCGCCACCTTCTACAATGAGCAGTTCTTC. Amino acids: CAWRGGTSATFYNEQFF.

The chain is built from TRBV28 and TRBJ1-2, with unresolved D. Germline V gene lookup returns CDR1 MDHEN and CDR2 SYDVKM. With 3 bases removed from V and 7 bases from J, the gap between germline ends came to 6 bases. The CDR3 has 11 amino acids. The chain's CDR3 is CASSFGVGYTF. Written as DNA, the CDR3 is TGTGCCAGCAGTTTCGGGGTTGGCTACACCTTC.

Concerning this clonotype: One end of the junction fails to match germline, which may point to a read error. The V and J genes are TRBV29-1 and TRBJ2-3, with TRBD1 as a possible D gene (5 bases). CDR3 size: 13 residues. CDR1 and CDR2 from the germline V gene are SQVTM and ANQGSEA. CDR3 DNA sequence: TGCAGCGTTCAAGGGGTTAGCACAGATATGCAGTATTTT. Translation gives CSVQGVSTDMQYF.

J is TRBJ1-2 and V is TRBV6-2 or TRBV6-3; D uncertain. The CDR3 sequence is 15 residues long. Looked up from germline, CDR1 is MNHEY and CDR2 is SVGEGT. With 4 bases removed from V and 8 bases from J, the gap between germline ends came to 20 bases. The CDR3 loop reads CASSSIIGFDGGYTF. The CDR3, as DNA: TGTGCCAGCAGTTCGATAATCGGTTTCGATGGAGGCTACACCTTC.

Only a few counts were recorded for this clonotype. The genes are TRBV9 and TRBJ2-2; D call uncertain. The CDR3 is made up of 17 amino acids. The V and J ends lost 0 bases and 7 bases respectively, with 19 bases between them. CDR1 is SGDLS, CDR2 YYNGEE, per germline. The CDR3 DNA sequence: TGTGCCAGCAGCGTAGGTGTGACTCCCGTTAATGGCGGGGAGCTGTTTTTT. Its protein is CASSVGVTPVNGGELFF.

The chain links TRBV10-3 to TRBJ1-2; 7 positions match TRBD1. Trimming removed 0 bases from V and 0 bases from J; junction bases left unmatched: 22. Per germline, CDR1 ENHRY and CDR2 SYGVKD. The CDR3 loop spans 22 amino acids. In nucleotides, the CDR3 is TGTGCCATCAGTGAGTCGAGACGGGGCGGCCCGGTAGGTCAGGGGGCTAACTATGGCTACACCTTC. Residues: CAISESRRGGPVGQGANYGYTF.